The rows below give T cell receptor beta chains drawn from one sample of a study of spatial heterogeneity in lung cancer. TCRdb called the 5' RACE reads again in MiXCR, with one record for every CDR3 protein. The table has about 21,000 distinct CDR3 sequences, about 2.7% seen once. Sample: lung tumor tissue, taken at surgery. The receptors stem from a male donor with early-stage non-small cell lung cancer. Both conserved end residues are part of each CDR3. D genes are given only for firm matches. A row's size may be missing; if present it is once, few, many or a size class.

D: TRBD2; size: many; J: TRBJ2-7; V: TRBV25-1; DNA: TGTGCCAGTTCTAGCGGGGCAGCTCAGTACTTC; CDR3: CASSSGAAQYF
D: TRBD2; size: many; J: TRBJ2-2; V: TRBV5-4; DNA: TGTGCCAGCAGTTCACCAGCGGACACGGGGGGCACCGGGGAGCTGTTTTTT; CDR3: CASSSPADTGGTGELFF
D: -; size: -; J: TRBJ2-7; V: TRBV28; DNA: TGTGCCAGTGTATCTGTTGGGGAGAGCTCCTACGAGCAGTACTTC; CDR3: CASVSVGESSYEQYF
D: -; size: many; J: TRBJ2-7; V: TRBV4-1; DNA: TGCGCCAGCAGCCCGGACTCAAGGGGGACCTACGAGCAGTACTTC; CDR3: CASSPDSRGTYEQYF
D: -; size: many; J: TRBJ2-1; V: TRBV20-1; DNA: TGCAGTGCTAGAGATATTCGGAATGAGCAGTTCTTC; CDR3: CSARDIRNEQFF
D: TRBD1; size: few; J: TRBJ2-7; V: TRBV6-1; DNA: TGTGCCAGCGCTAGTAGATCGGGACAGATTATAACCTCCTACGAGCAGTACTTC; CDR3: CASASRSGQIITSYEQYF
D: -; size: many; J: TRBJ1-1; V: TRBV11-3; DNA: TGTGCCAGCAGCTCGTATGGAGGGAGGAACACTGAAGCTTTCTTT; CDR3: CASSSYGGRNTEAFF
D: -; size: many; J: TRBJ1-6; V: TRBV27; DNA: TGTGCCAGCAGTTTTCCAGGATCACCCCTCCACTTT; CDR3: CASSFPGSPLHF
D: -; size: many; J: TRBJ2-3; V: TRBV12-3/TRBV12-4; DNA: TGTGCCAGCAGTTTGAATAGAGGAGATACGCAGTATTTT; CDR3: CASSLNRGDTQYF
D: TRBD1; size: many; J: TRBJ1-5; V: TRBV6-1; DNA: TGTGCCAGCAGTGCCGGGACAGGGGGAGGCAATCAGCCCCAGCATTTT; CDR3: CASSAGTGGGNQPQHF
D: -; size: many; J: TRBJ2-7; V: TRBV6-5; DNA: TGTGCCAGCAGTACTTTGAATGGCTACGAGCAGTACTTC; CDR3: CASSTLNGYEQYF
D: -; size: medium-sized; J: TRBJ2-1; V: TRBV4-3; DNA: TGCGCCAGCAGCCAAGATCGAGGGAACTACAATGAGCAGTTCTTC; CDR3: CASSQDRGNYNEQFF
D: TRBD1; size: many; J: TRBJ2-2; V: TRBV20-1; DNA: TGCAGTGCTAGAGTAAATCCGGGACAGCTCGCGAGGACCGGGGAGCTGTTTTTT; CDR3: CSARVNPGQLARTGELFF
D: -; size: many; J: TRBJ1-2; V: TRBV5-1; DNA: TGCGCCAGCAGCTTGGACAACTATGGCTACACCTTC; CDR3: CASSLDNYGYTF
D: -; size: many; J: TRBJ2-7; V: TRBV11-2; DNA: TGTGCCAGCAGCTTAGGTCCTGGGGAGCAGTACTTC; CDR3: CASSLGPGEQYF
D: TRBD1; size: many; J: TRBJ1-5; V: TRBV7-9; DNA: TGTGCCAGCAGCGCCGGGACAGCTCAGCCCCAGCATTTT; CDR3: CASSAGTAQPQHF
D: TRBD2; size: many; J: TRBJ2-1; V: TRBV5-4; DNA: TGTGCCAGCAGCTTGGGACTAGCGACCAACAATGAGCAGTTCTTC; CDR3: CASSLGLATNNEQFF
D: TRBD1; size: many; J: TRBJ2-1; V: TRBV9; DNA: TGTGCCAGCAGCGGGGGGACAGAGGGTAACAATGAGCAGTTCTTC; CDR3: CASSGGTEGNNEQFF
D: TRBD1; size: -; J: TRBJ1-2; V: TRBV30; DNA: TGTGCCTGGAGGGGACAGACGACTAACTATGGCTACACCTTC; CDR3: CAWRGQTTNYGYTF
D: -; size: medium-sized; J: TRBJ2-1; V: TRBV11-1; DNA: TGTGCCAGCAGCTTGCTCGGAAACCTACAGTTCTTC; CDR3: CASSLLGNLQFF
D: -; size: many; J: TRBJ2-1; V: TRBV27; DNA: TGTGCCAGCAGCCCCAAATCCATGCGTCAAGTAGGGGTATACAATGAGCAGTTCTTC; CDR3: CASSPKSMRQVGVYNEQFF
D: TRBD1; size: -; J: TRBJ2-1; V: TRBV19; DNA: TGTGCCAGTAGAGGGGGACAGGAATCCTACAATGAGCAGTTCTTC; CDR3: CASRGGQESYNEQFF
D: -; size: few; J: TRBJ2-1; V: TRBV20-1; DNA: TGCAGTGCTAGAGATGATCGGACTGCAAACTACAATGAGCAGTTCTTC; CDR3: CSARDDRTANYNEQFF
D: TRBD1; size: many; J: TRBJ1-2; V: TRBV6-1; DNA: TGTGCCAGCAGTCCGGACAGGGGAAGCTATGGCTACACCTTC; CDR3: CASSPDRGSYGYTF
D: TRBD2; size: many; J: TRBJ2-1; V: TRBV12-3/TRBV12-4; DNA: TGTGCCAGCAGACGTGCGAGCAGGACTAGCGCCTCTGAGCAGTTCTTC; CDR3: CASRRASRTSASEQFF
D: -; size: many; J: TRBJ2-7; V: TRBV10-1; DNA: TGCGCCAGCAGTTTGGGGGTCGGACCGTACGAGCAGTACTTC; CDR3: CASSLGVGPYEQYF
D: TRBD1; size: many; J: TRBJ2-2; V: TRBV7-9; DNA: TGTGCCAGCAGCCGGGACAGGGATACCGGGGAGCTGTTTTTT; CDR3: CASSRDRDTGELFF
D: -; size: many; J: TRBJ1-1; V: TRBV5-1; DNA: TGCGCCAGCAGCCCCGGGACCGTAAACACTGAAGCTTTCTTT; CDR3: CASSPGTVNTEAFF
D: -; size: many; J: TRBJ2-7; V: TRBV6-2/TRBV6-3; DNA: TGTGCCAGCACCCAAGCCTACGAGCAGTACTTC; CDR3: CASTQAYEQYF
D: -; size: few; J: TRBJ2-3; V: TRBV6-1; DNA: TGTGCCAGCAGTACCCAACTGACTGGTCTCACAGATACGCAGTATTTT; CDR3: CASSTQLTGLTDTQYF
D: -; size: many; J: TRBJ2-3; V: TRBV20-1; DNA: TGCAGTGCTAGAGATCGCAGCACAGATACGCAGTATTTT; CDR3: CSARDRSTDTQYF
D: TRBD1; size: many; J: TRBJ2-1; V: TRBV6-1; DNA: TGTGCCAGCAGTGAAGAAGGACAGGGTAGGAATGAGCAGTTCTTC; CDR3: CASSEEGQGRNEQFF
D: TRBD1; size: many; J: TRBJ2-1; V: TRBV12-3/TRBV12-4; DNA: TGTGCCAGCAGTTTATATGGACAGGGGGGAAATGAGCAGTTCTTC; CDR3: CASSLYGQGGNEQFF
D: TRBD1; size: many; J: TRBJ2-3; V: TRBV5-1; DNA: TGCGCCAGCCGGACAGGGGAGCCGGCAGATACGCAGTATTTT; CDR3: CASRTGEPADTQYF
D: -; size: many; J: TRBJ1-1; V: TRBV7-2; DNA: TGTGCCAGCAGGGGGACCTTAGGTACTGAAGCTTTCTTT; CDR3: CASRGTLGTEAFF
D: TRBD1; size: many; J: TRBJ1-1; V: TRBV18; DNA: TGTGCCAGCTCAGCCAGAACAGGGGGCGCCGACACTGAAGCTTTCTTT; CDR3: CASSARTGGADTEAFF
D: TRBD1; size: many; J: TRBJ1-5; V: TRBV20-1; DNA: TGCAGTGCTAAAGGACAGGCCAATCAGCCCCAGCATTTT; CDR3: CSAKGQANQPQHF
D: -; size: many; J: TRBJ2-1; V: TRBV30; DNA: TGTGCCTGGAGCGCCGGGACTCCGGAGCAGTTCTTC; CDR3: CAWSAGTPEQFF
D: -; size: many; J: TRBJ2-7; V: TRBV29-1; DNA: TGCAGCGCATCGACCCAGGTTAGCTCCTACGAGCAGTACTTC; CDR3: CSASTQVSSYEQYF
D: -; size: many; J: TRBJ1-1; V: TRBV6-5; DNA: TGTGCCAGCGCGAGGCAGGGTAGGATCATGAACACTGAAGCTTTCTTT; CDR3: CASARQGRIMNTEAFF
D: -; size: many; J: TRBJ1-1; V: TRBV5-1; DNA: TGCGCCAGCAGCTTGGGACAGTACACTGAAGCTTTCTTT; CDR3: CASSLGQYTEAFF
D: -; size: many; J: TRBJ2-1; V: TRBV5-1; DNA: TGCGCCAGCAGCTTTAGCCAGGACGGTGAGCAGTTCTTC; CDR3: CASSFSQDGEQFF
D: -; size: many; J: TRBJ2-7; V: TRBV11-1; DNA: TGTGCCAGCAGCTTAGTCTTCGGGGTTTTGTACGAGCAGTACTTC; CDR3: CASSLVFGVLYEQYF
D: TRBD1; size: many; J: TRBJ2-1; V: TRBV5-1; DNA: TGCGCCAGCAGTTCAGGACAGGGGGCGCCGAAGTTCTTC; CDR3: CASSSGQGAPKFF
D: -; size: many; J: TRBJ1-1; V: TRBV10-3; DNA: TGTGCCGTTCTAGATGAGTTAAACACTGAAGCTTTCTTT; CDR3: CAVLDELNTEAFF
D: TRBD1; size: many; J: TRBJ1-2; V: TRBV3-1; DNA: TGTGCCAGCAGCCCACTTAACGGGACAGGTGACTATGGCTACACCTTC; CDR3: CASSPLNGTGDYGYTF
D: -; size: many; J: TRBJ2-2; V: TRBV11-1; DNA: TGTGCCAGCAGCCCGCAGGGAAGCACCGGGGAGCTGTTTTTT; CDR3: CASSPQGSTGELFF
D: TRBD1; size: many; J: TRBJ2-5; V: TRBV5-4; DNA: TGTGCCAGCAGCCTGACAGGGCGAGAGACCCAGTACTTC; CDR3: CASSLTGRETQYF
D: TRBD2; size: many; J: TRBJ2-1; V: TRBV12-3/TRBV12-4; DNA: TGTGCCAGCAGTCCGGAACTAGCGGGAGCACGTGAGCAGTTCTTC; CDR3: CASSPELAGAREQFF
D: -; size: many; J: TRBJ1-1; V: TRBV4-1; DNA: TGCGCCAGCAGCCCCCATGTGCAGGATGGAACTGAAGCTTTCTTT; CDR3: CASSPHVQDGTEAFF
D: -; size: many; J: TRBJ2-2; V: TRBV6-5; DNA: TGTGCCAGCAAGTTTCCAGCAGCCACCGGGGAGCTGTTTTTT; CDR3: CASKFPAATGELFF
D: TRBD2; size: many; J: TRBJ2-3; V: TRBV6-2/TRBV6-3; DNA: TGTGCCAGCATCCGAAGCGGGAGAGTTACAGATACGCAGTATTTT; CDR3: CASIRSGRVTDTQYF